The 30 T cell receptor beta chains reported below all come from one sample, sequenced in a study of shared clonotypes between healthy human individuals. Libraries were prepared by immunoSEQ multiplex PCR; TCRdb keeps only in-frame clonotypes and omits some of them. The sample gives some 2,000,000 clones, just under 95% of which show up once; around 1.1% is in the top ten. Naive CD8 cells were CD45RO-negative, positively selected for CCR7, excluding terminally differentiated effector memory CD45RA+ cells. Sequenced sample: naive CD8+ T cells sorted from blood. Every receptor here comes from a young man in good health.

For this clone: The same CDR3 arises from other DNA sequences in this sample as well. V and J are TRBV30 and TRBJ1-1; the D is unclear. This CDR3 is 13 amino acids long. From germline, CDR1 is GTSNPN and CDR2 SVGIG (reference sequence). The ends were cut back, 2 bases at V and 2 bases at J, with 9 bases in the middle. The CDR3: CAWSLGGNTEAFF. CDR3 sequence (DNA): TGTGCCTGGAGTCTCGGCGGAAACACTGAAGCTTTCTTT.

The chain combines TRBV6-5 with TRBJ2-5; D is unclear. V shed 2 bases and J shed 5 bases, with 9 bases lying between them. Germline V gene sequence: CDR1 MNHEY, CDR2 SVGAGI. This CDR3 region has 13 residues. CDR3 bases: TGTGCCAGCAGTTACCTCCTGGGGGAGACCCAGTACTTC. Protein: CASSYLLGETQYF.

V gene TRBV27 combines with J gene TRBJ2-7, with D perhaps TRBD1 (6 bases). The CDR3 is made up of 15 amino acids. CDR1 MNHEY and CDR2 SMNVEV come from the germline V gene (reference sequence). V was clipped by 8 bases and J by 2 bases, with 19 bases between them. The DNA of the CDR3 is TGTGCCAGCCGTTCCTCGGGCAAGGGGGCCTACGAGCAGTACTTC. Amino acid sequence: CASRSSGKGAYEQYF.

V usage is TRBV14 and J usage is TRBJ2-7, with D uncertain. In germline, CDR1 is SGHDN, CDR2 FVKESK. The V gene lost 4 bases and the J gene lost 5 bases, with 9 bases spanning the gap. The CDR3 extends over 12 amino acids. The CDR3 bases are TGTGCCAGCAGCCTGTCGCTAAACGAGCAGTACTTC. Translating gives CASSLSLNEQYF.

The V call is TRBV6-5, the J call TRBJ1-1; no firm D call. The CDR3 covers 13 residues. V was trimmed by 4 bases and J by 1 base, leaving 7 bases between them. CDR1 and CDR2 (germline): MNHEY, SVGAGI. Here the CDR3 reads CASSSPWNTEAFF. DNA for the CDR3: TGTGCCAGCAGTTCCCCTTGGAACACTGAAGCTTTCTTT.

As concerns this clone: The conserved phenylalanine or tryptophan normally closing the CDR3 is absent here, so this likely arose from a read error. The chain recombines TRBV11-2 with TRBJ1-1; tentatively, D is TRBD1 (5 bases). CDR3 length equals 14 residues. Germline V gives CDR1 SGHAT, CDR2 FQNNGV. The CDR3 DNA follows: TGTGCCAGCAGCGTAGAGACAGTGAACACTGAAGCTTTCCTT. Amino acids: CASSVETVNTEAFL.

The rearrangement joins TRBV9 to TRBJ2-7; 8 positions match TRBD1. This CDR3 is 16 amino acids long. V gave up 3 bases and J gave up 2 bases; unmatched junction bases: 10. Germline V gene data show CDR1 as SGDLS and CDR2 as YYNGEE. The CDR3 region is CASSDSEQGVAYEQYF. The CDR3 nucleotides are TGTGCCAGCAGCGACAGCGAACAGGGGGTGGCCTACGAGCAGTACTTC.

With respect to this clone: The same CDR3 also results from other DNA sequences found in this sample. The rearrangement links TRBV4-1 to TRBJ2-7, with D hard to call. The CDR3 is 13 amino acids. Deletions cut 0 bases from V and 1 base from J, with 4 bases between. Per the germline V gene, CDR1 is MGHRA and CDR2 is YSYEKL. CDR3 nucleotides: TGCGCCAGCAGCCAAGATCGATCCTACGAGCAGTACTTC. Its protein is CASSQDRSYEQYF.

The genes are TRBV7-9 and TRBJ1-1, with D possibly being TRBD1 (5 bases). CDR1 SEHNR and CDR2 FQNEAQ come from the germline V gene (reference sequence). This CDR3 has 15 residues. V was trimmed by 3 bases and J by 1 base, leaving 12 bases between them. Written as DNA, the CDR3 is TGTGCCAGCAGCTTCGGGGCCGCTCCGAACACTGAAGCTTTCTTT. It translates to CASSFGAAPNTEAFF.

This clone was observed a few times. The rearrangement uses TRBV9 and TRBJ2-7, with TRBD1 matching 8 bases. This CDR3 spans 15 amino acids. CDR1 SGDLS and CDR2 YYNGEE come from the germline V gene. After removal of 0 bases from V and 5 bases from J, the junction contained 7 bases not matched to a gene. CDR3: CASSVGGQVHHEQYF. Here the CDR3 DNA reads TGTGCCAGCAGCGTAGGGGGACAGGTACACCACGAGCAGTACTTC.

This clone was seen just once. CDR3 protein: CASSLGLTRNEQFF. In nucleotides, the CDR3 is TGTGCCAGCAGCTTGGGCCTCACGAGGAATGAGCAGTTCTTC. The V and J genes are TRBV5-6 and TRBJ2-1; no definite D call. The CDR3 has 14 residues. Per the germline V gene, CDR1 is SGHDT and CDR2 is YYEEEE. V lost 0 bases and J lost 7, with 11 bases in between.

V usage is TRBV10-3 and J usage is TRBJ2-1, with D possibly matching TRBD2 (6 bases). Deletions cut 6 bases from V and 6 bases from J, with 27 bases between. The CDR3 runs to 18 residues. Germline V gene lookup returns CDR1 ENHRY and CDR2 SYGVKD. CDR3 sequence: CAISLRDSWAEEANEQFF. CDR3 nucleotide sequence: TGTGCCATCAGCCTCCGGGACTCGTGGGCGGAGGAGGCCAATGAGCAGTTCTTC.

This chain joins TRBV7-9 and TRBJ2-1, with 13 bases that match TRBD2. V was pared by 5 bases and J by 8 bases, with 6 bases of the junction left unmatched. The germline V gene has CDR1 SEHNR and CDR2 FQNEAQ (reference sequence). This CDR3 is built from 15 residues. The CDR3 coding sequence is TGTGCCAGCAGCCTTGGACTAGCGGGAGTTTATGAGCAGTTCTTC. This translates into CASSLGLAGVYEQFF. The full variable domain, its missing parts supplied by reference TRBV7-9 and TRBJ2-1, is DTGVSQNPRHKITKRGQNVTFRCDPISEHNRLYWYRQTLGQGPEFLTYFQNEAQLEKSRLLSDRFSAERPKGSFSTLEIQRTEQGDSAMYLCASSLGLAGVYEQFFGPGTRLTVL.

This rearrangement joins TRBV5-5 to TRBJ2-7; D is undetermined. The ends were cut back, 2 bases at V and 3 bases at J, with 6 bases in the middle. The CDR3 runs 12 residues. The V gene's germline CDR1 is SGHKS and CDR2 YYEKEE (reference sequence). CDR3 sequence (DNA): TGTGCCAGCAGCTTATGGAACTACGAGCAGTACTTC. Residues: CASSLWNYEQYF.

This rearrangement joins TRBV6-5 to TRBJ2-7, with D perhaps matching TRBD1 (6 bases). The CDR3 runs 13 residues. Trimming removed 6 bases at V and 3 bases at J, with 12 bases between. Germline V gene lookup returns CDR1 MNHEY and CDR2 SVGAGI. The CDR3 reads CASSLTGIYEQYF. For the CDR3, the DNA is TGTGCCAGCAGCCTGACAGGAATCTACGAGCAGTACTTC.

The chain is built from TRBV18 and TRBJ2-7, with D possibly being TRBD1 (6 bases). Germline CDR1 is KGHSH and CDR2 is LQKENI. The CDR3 extends over 14 amino acids. V dropped 2 bases and J dropped 5 bases, with 13 bases sitting between them. CDR3 bases: TGTGCCAGCTCACCATCCGGGACACTCCACGAGCAGTACTTC. Translated: CASSPSGTLHEQYF.

The chain is built from TRBV9 and TRBJ2-7; D is perhaps TRBD1 (6 bases). Germline V CDR1 and CDR2: SGDLS, YYNGEE. V was shortened by 3 bases and J by 3 bases, with 10 bases between the two germline ends. The CDR3 runs to 13 residues. CDR3 sequence: CASSADRYYEQYF. For the CDR3, the DNA is TGTGCCAGCAGCGCTGACAGGTACTACGAGCAGTACTTC.

V and J are TRBV9 and TRBJ1-2; 9 bases fit TRBD1. Germline CDR1 reads SGDLS; CDR2 reads YYNGEE. The CDR3 contains 13 residues. The V gene end was trimmed by 3 bases and the J gene end by 7 bases; junction bases not matched to a gene: 4. CDR3 amino acids: CASSADRGGGYTF. CDR3 sequence (DNA): TGTGCCAGCAGCGCGGACAGGGGCGGTGGCTACACCTTC.

Only one count was recorded for this clone. The J gene is TRBJ1-2, the V gene TRBV6-5, with D perhaps TRBD1 (6 bases). Germline loops: CDR1 MNHEY, CDR2 SVGAGI. This CDR3 region has 13 residues. With 1 base removed from V and 4 bases from J, the gap between germline ends came to 7 bases. The CDR3 DNA reads TGTGCCAGCAGTTACTTGGGGGCCTATGGCTACACCTTC. Its protein product is CASSYLGAYGYTF.

The genes are TRBV9 and TRBJ2-7, with 7 bases matching TRBD1. This CDR3 region has 14 residues. From germline, CDR1 is SGDLS and CDR2 YYNGEE. V dropped 3 bases and J dropped 2; count of bases not matched to a gene: 5. The CDR3 DNA sequence: TGTGCCAGCAGCGCCAGACAGGGTCCCTACGAGCAGTACTTC. Protein sequence: CASSARQGPYEQYF. Based on the CDR3 plus reference TRBV9 and TRBJ2-7, the full variable domain is DSGVTQTPKHLITATGQRVTLRCSPRSGDLSVYWYQQSLDQGLQFLIQYYNGEERAKGNILERFSAQQFPDLHSELNLSSLELGDSALYFCASSARQGPYEQYFGPGTRLTVT.

CDR3: CASSFGDRFEAFF. CDR3 DNA sequence: TGTGCCAGCAGCTTCGGCGATAGATTTGAAGCTTTCTTT. V and J are TRBV11-2 and TRBJ1-1; no definite D call. The V gene's germline CDR1 is SGHAT and CDR2 FQNNGV. This CDR3 is 13 amino acids long. Trimming shortened V by 3 bases and J by 7 bases, and 12 bases separated the two germline ends. Full variable domain (missing parts from reference TRBV11-2 and TRBJ1-1): EAGVAQSPRYKIIEKRQSVAFWCNPISGHATLYWYQQILGQGPKLLIQFQNNGVVDDSQLPKDRFSAERLKGVDSTLKIQPAKLEDSAVYLCASSFGDRFEAFFGQGTRLTVV.

The chain combines TRBV27 with TRBJ2-3, with TRBD1 identical over 7 bases. V was clipped by 2 bases and J by 3 bases; unmatched bases: 5. Germline values: CDR1 MNHEY, CDR2 SMNVEV (reference sequence). The CDR3 covers 15 residues. The CDR3 reads CASSLEGAGTDTQYF. The CDR3 DNA sequence: TGTGCCAGCAGTTTAGAGGGGGCTGGAACAGATACGCAGTATTTT.

V and J are TRBV4-1 and TRBJ1-2; 8 positions match TRBD1. With 0 bases clipped from V and 5 bases from J, the junction kept 5 bases outside the gene matches. Germline lookup yields CDR1 MGHRA and CDR2 YSYEKL. The CDR3 sequence is 15 residues long. The CDR3 DNA follows: TGCGCCAGCAGCCAAGATAGGCGACAGGGGTATGGCTACACCTTC. Its protein is CASSQDRRQGYGYTF.

This clone has only one observation. The rearrangement uses TRBV18 and TRBJ2-2; perhaps TRBD2 as D (5 bases). Trimming removed 3 bases from V and 5 bases from J, with 16 bases in between. Germline V gene lookup returns CDR1 KGHSH and CDR2 LQKENI. The CDR3 has 16 amino acids. This CDR3 is CASSPFGPSGTGELFF. CDR3 coding DNA: TGTGCCAGCTCACCTTTCGGACCCTCGGGGACCGGGGAGCTGTTTTTT.

V is TRBV5-6 and J is TRBJ2-7; D is perhaps TRBD2 (6 bases). CDR1 and CDR2 (germline): SGHDT, YYEEEE. The CDR3 contains 15 residues. The germline V and J ends were trimmed by 3 bases and 4 bases, with 17 bases remaining between them. CDR3 nucleotides: TGTGCCAGCAGCTCCCAACCCGGCGGGGTTTACGAGCAGTACTTC. Its protein is CASSSQPGGVYEQYF. The whole variable domain, remainder taken from reference TRBV5-6 and TRBJ2-7, is DAGVTQSPTHLIKTRGQQVTLRCSPKSGHDTVSWYQQALGQGPQFIFQYYEEEERQRGNFPDRFSGHQFPNYSSELNVNALLLGDSALYLCASSSQPGGVYEQYFGPGTRLTVT.

This chain joins TRBV5-1 and TRBJ2-7; D is undetermined. CDR3 length: 10 amino acids. V lost 3 bases, J lost 6 bases, and 4 bases lay in between. Germline values: CDR1 SGHRS, CDR2 YFSETQ. CDR3 in DNA: TGCGCCAGCAGCTCCGGCGAGCAGTACTTC. It yields the protein CASSSGEQYF.

This clone was observed a handful of times. Distinct nucleotide sequences in the sample also encode this CDR3. V and J are TRBV27 and TRBJ2-7, with D possibly TRBD1 on 6 matching bases. Germline V CDR1 and CDR2: MNHEY, SMNVEV (reference sequence). The CDR3 totals 13 residues. Trimming cost V 0 bases and J 3 bases, with 6 bases left between them. Written as DNA, the CDR3 is TGTGCCAGCAGTTTATCGGACAGCTACGAGCAGTACTTC. It encodes CASSLSDSYEQYF.

The DNA of the CDR3 is TGCAGCGTTGTTGGGGCTAGCGGGGGGACATACAATGAGCAGTTCTTC. As protein: CSVVGASGGTYNEQFF. V usage is TRBV29-1 and J usage is TRBJ2-1; TRBD2 agrees at 11 bases. Germline V lookup: CDR1 SQVTM, CDR2 ANQGSEA. This CDR3 is built from 16 residues. Trimming removed 4 bases from V and 4 bases from J; junction bases left unmatched: 9.

The V gene is TRBV6-5, the J gene TRBJ2-7; TRBD1 matches 8 bases. The CDR3 sequence is 14 residues long. Looked up from germline, CDR1 is MNHEY and CDR2 is SVGAGI. The V and J ends lost 2 bases and 2 bases, in that order; junction bases with no gene match: 2. Here the CDR3 reads CASSYTGGPYEQYF. Written as DNA, the CDR3 is TGTGCCAGCAGTTACACAGGGGGTCCCTACGAGCAGTACTTC.

Notes on this clone: Given a much more abundant clone one base away, this may be a read error. This sequence joins TRBV5-1 and TRBJ2-7, with 9 nucleotides matching TRBD1. Trimming took 4 bases from V and 2 from J; bases not matched to a gene: 4. CDR1 and CDR2 from the germline V gene are SGHRS and YFSETQ. This CDR3 is built from 14 residues. The CDR3 DNA follows: TGCGCCAGCAGCCCGGGACAGGGTCCCTACGAGCAGTACTTC. Its translation: CASSPGQGPYEQYF.